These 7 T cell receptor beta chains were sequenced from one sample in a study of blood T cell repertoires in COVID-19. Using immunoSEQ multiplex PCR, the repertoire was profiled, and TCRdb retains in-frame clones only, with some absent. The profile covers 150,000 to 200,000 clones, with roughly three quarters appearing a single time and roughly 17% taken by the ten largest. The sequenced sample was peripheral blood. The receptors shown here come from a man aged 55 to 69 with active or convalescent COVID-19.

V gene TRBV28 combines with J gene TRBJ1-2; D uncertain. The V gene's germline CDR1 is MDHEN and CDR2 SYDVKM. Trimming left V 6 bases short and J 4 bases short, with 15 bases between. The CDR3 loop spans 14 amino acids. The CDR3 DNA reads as TGTGCCAGCAGACCACCGGGAACACGCTATGGCTACACCTTC. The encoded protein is CASRPPGTRYGYTF.

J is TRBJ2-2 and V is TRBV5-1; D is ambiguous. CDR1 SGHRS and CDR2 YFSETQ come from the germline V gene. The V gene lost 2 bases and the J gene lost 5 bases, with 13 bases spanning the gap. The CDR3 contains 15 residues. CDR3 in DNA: TGCGCCAGCAGCTTTGGAGCGCGCGGTACCGGGGAGCTGTTTTTT. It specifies CASSFGARGTGELFF.

Here the CDR3 DNA reads TGTGCCAGCAGCCAAGATCTCAGGGACTATGGCTACACCTTC. It yields the protein CASSQDLRDYGYTF. V and J are TRBV14 and TRBJ1-2, with D perhaps TRBD1 (5 bases). V was shortened by 0 bases and J by 3 bases, with 8 bases between the two germline ends. Germline V gene lookup returns CDR1 SGHDN and CDR2 FVKESK. The CDR3 is 14 amino acids. The full variable domain, with the rest looked up from reference TRBV14 and TRBJ1-2, is EAGVTQFPSHSVIEKGQTVTLRCDPISGHDNLYWYRRVMGKEIKFLLHFVKESKQDESGMPNNRFLAERTGGTYSTLKVQPAELEDSGVYFCASSQDLRDYGYTFGSGTRLTVV.

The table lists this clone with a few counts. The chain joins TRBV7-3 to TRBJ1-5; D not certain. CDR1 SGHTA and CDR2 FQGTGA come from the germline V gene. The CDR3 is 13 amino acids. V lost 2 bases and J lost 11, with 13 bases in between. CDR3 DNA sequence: TGTGCCAGCAGCTTATGGCGTCGCGCGGCCCAGCATTTT. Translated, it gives CASSLWRRAAQHF.

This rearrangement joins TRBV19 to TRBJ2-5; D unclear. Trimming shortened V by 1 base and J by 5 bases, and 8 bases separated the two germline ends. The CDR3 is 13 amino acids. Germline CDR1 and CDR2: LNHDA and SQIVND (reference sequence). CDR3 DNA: TGTGCCAGTAGTATAGGGCAGGCCGAGACCCAGTACTTC. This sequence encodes CASSIGQAETQYF.

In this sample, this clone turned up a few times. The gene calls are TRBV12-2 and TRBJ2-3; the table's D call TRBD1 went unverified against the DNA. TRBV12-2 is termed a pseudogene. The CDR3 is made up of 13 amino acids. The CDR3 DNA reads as TGTGCAAGTCGCCCTACAGGCACAGATACGCAGTATTTT. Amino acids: CASRPTGTDTQYF.

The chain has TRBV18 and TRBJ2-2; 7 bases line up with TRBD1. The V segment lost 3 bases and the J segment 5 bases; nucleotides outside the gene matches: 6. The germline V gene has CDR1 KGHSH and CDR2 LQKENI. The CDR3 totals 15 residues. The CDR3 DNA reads TGTGCCAGCTCACCGAGACAGGGAAGGACCGGGGAGCTGTTTTTT. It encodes CASSPRQGRTGELFF.